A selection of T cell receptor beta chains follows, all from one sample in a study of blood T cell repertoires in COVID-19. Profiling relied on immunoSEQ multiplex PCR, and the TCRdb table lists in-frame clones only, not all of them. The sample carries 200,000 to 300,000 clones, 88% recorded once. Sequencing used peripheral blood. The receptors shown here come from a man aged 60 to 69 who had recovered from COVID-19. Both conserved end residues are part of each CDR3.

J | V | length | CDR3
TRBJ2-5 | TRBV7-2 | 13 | CASNQQGEKTQYF
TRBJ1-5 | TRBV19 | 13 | CASSGHSNQPQHF
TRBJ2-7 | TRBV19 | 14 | CASSEAGPTYEQYF
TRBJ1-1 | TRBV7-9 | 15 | CASSQRQGLNTEAFF
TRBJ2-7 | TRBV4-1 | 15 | CASSSSGTGAHEQYF
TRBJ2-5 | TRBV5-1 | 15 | CASNLAGGTLETQYF
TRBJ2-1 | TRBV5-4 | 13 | CASSLSQRDEQFF
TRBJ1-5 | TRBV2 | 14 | CASSEQGAGQPQHF
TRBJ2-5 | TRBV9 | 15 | CASSAGTGGGETQYF
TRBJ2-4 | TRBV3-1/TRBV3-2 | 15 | CASSQGLAPKNIQYF
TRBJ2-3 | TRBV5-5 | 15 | CASSWGTGGTDTQYF
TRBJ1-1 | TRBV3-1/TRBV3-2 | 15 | CASSLLKTVNTEAFF
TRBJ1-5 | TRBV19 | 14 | CASTTGEGVQPQHF
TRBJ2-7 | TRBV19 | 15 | CASSIDRDKSYEQYF
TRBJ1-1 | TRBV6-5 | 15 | CASIPAGGDLTEAFF
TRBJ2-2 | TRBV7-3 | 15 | CASSNRTSGTGELFF
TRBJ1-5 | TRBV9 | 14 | CASSVGQYNQPQHF
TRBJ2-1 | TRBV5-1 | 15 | CASSSDRTHYNEQFF
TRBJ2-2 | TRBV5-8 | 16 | CASSFGIRGSAGELFF
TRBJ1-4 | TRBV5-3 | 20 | CARSLVESGQGLVTNEKLFF
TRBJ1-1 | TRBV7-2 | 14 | CASTLTATNTEAFF
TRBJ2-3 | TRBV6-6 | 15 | CATSSGMGSTDTQYF
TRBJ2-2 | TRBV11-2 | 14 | CASNFVGGSGELFF
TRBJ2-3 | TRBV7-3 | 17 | CASSPLEETQFTDTQYF
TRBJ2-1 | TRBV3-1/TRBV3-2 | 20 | CASSQDRLAAGMSSYNEQFF
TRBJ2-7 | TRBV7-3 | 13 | CASSSLTGYEQYF
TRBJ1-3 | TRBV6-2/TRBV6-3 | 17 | CASSSDRGVRSGNTIYF
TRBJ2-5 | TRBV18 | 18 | CASSPPPGGTNKQETQYF
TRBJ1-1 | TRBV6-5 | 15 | CASRRSSQPNTEAFF
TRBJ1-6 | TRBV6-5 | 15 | CASTSSDSANSPLHF
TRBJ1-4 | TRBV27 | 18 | CASSHGAGHKYGREKLFF
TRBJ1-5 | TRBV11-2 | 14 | CASSLDSGNQPQHF
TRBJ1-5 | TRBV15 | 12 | CATGTTNQPQHF
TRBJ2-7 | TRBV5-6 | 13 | CASSLGFGDEQYF
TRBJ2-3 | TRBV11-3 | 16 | CASSLEVAGAGDTQYF
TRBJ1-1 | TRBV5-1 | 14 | CASSMDRPGTEAFF
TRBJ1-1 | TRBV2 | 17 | CASSEIGQGARPTEAFF
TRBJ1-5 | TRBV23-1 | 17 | CASSQGRWGKGRQPQHF
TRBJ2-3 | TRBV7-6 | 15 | CASSLRGVSTDTQYF
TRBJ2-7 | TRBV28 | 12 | CASSPTLNEQYF
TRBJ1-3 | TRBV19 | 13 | CASKQYSGNTIYF
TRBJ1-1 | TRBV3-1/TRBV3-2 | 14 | CASSHPGQGMEAFF
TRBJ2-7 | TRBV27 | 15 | CASRRDRGYTYEQYF
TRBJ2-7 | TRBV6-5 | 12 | CASRTPPYEQYF
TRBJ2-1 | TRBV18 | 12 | CASSLSGDEQFF
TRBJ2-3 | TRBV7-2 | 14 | CASSLDQATDTQYF
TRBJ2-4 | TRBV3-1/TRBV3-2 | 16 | CASSQDGGLGTNIQYF
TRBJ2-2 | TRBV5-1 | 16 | CASSPAGTLNTGELFF
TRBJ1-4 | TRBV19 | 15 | CASSGRTGNHEKLFF
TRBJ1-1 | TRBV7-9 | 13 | CASSLDLNTEAFF
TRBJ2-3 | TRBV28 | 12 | CASSPYRAAQYF
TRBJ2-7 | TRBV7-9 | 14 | CASSPGTGAYEQYF
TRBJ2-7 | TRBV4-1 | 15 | CASSQDSARTYEQYF
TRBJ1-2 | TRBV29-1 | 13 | CSGGTGQNYGYTF
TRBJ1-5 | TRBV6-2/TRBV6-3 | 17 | CASSYSKARDSNQPQHF
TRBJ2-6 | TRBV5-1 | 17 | CASSLGPSGSGANVLTF
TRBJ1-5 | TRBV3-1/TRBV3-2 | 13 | CASSPKLNQPQHF
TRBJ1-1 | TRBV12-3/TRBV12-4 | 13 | CASSTTVGTEAFF
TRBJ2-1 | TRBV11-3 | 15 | CASSPGRDRYNEQFF